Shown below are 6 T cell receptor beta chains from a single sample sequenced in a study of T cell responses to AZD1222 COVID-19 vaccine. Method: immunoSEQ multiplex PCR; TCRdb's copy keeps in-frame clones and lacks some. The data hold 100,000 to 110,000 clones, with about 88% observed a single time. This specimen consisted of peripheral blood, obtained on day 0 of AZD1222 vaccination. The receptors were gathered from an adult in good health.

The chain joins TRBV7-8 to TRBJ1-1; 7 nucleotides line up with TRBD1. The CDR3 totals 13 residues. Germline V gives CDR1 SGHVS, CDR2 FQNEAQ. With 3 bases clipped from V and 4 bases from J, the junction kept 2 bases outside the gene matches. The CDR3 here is CASSFQGGTEAFF. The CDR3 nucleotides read TGTGCCAGCAGCTTTCAGGGGGGCACTGAAGCTTTCTTT.

The CDR3, as DNA: TGTGCCAGTGTCCTTGGGTCTATTGAGCAGTTCTTC. Its translation: CASVLGSIEQFF. The gene calls are TRBV2 and TRBJ2-1; D uncertain. The germline V gene encodes CDR1 SNHLY and CDR2 FYNNEI. The CDR3 runs 12 residues. The V gene lost 9 bases and the J gene lost 9 bases, with 15 bases spanning the gap.

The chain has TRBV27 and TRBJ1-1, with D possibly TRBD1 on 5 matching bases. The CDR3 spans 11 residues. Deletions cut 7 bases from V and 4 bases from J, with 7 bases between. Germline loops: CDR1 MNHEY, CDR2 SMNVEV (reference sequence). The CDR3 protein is CASMGGTEAFF. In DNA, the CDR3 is TGTGCCAGCATGGGGGGCACTGAAGCTTTCTTT.

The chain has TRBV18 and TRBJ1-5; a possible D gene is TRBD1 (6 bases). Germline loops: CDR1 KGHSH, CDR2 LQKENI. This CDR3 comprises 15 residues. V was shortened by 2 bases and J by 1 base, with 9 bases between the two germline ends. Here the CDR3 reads CASSPNRESNQPQHF. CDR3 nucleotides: TGTGCCAGCTCACCAAACAGGGAGAGCAATCAGCCCCAGCATTTT. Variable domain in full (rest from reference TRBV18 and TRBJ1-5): NAGVMQNPRHLVRRRGQEARLRCSPMKGHSHVYWYRQLPEEGLKFMVYLQKENIIDESGMPKERFSAEFPKEGPSILRIQQVVRGDSAAYFCASSPNRESNQPQHFGDGTRLSIL.

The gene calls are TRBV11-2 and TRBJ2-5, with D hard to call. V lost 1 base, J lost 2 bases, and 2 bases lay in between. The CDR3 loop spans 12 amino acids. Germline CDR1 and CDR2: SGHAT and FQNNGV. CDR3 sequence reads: CASSLVQETQYF. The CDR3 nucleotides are TGTGCCAGCAGCTTAGTGCAAGAGACCCAGTACTTC.

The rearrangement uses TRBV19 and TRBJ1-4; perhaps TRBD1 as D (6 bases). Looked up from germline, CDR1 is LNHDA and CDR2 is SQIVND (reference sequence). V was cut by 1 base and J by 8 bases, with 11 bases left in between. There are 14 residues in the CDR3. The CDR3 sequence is CASSIGGGLEKLFF. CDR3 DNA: TGTGCCAGTAGTATAGGTGGGGGGCTCGAAAAACTGTTTTTT.